This T cell receptor beta chain was sequenced during a study of cytomegalovirus exposure and HLA in healthy donors. Primers for the PCR totalled 60 Vbeta and 13 Jbeta. Authors' processing steps: In a later analysis, the count reached about 80 million unique TCR beta chains, with 9 million to 11 million shared. Sequencing used immunoSEQ multiplex PCR; TCRdb keeps in-frame clones, though not all of them. The V and J calls and clone size come from that table; D and trimming were worked out from the DNA. The sample lists 95,000 to 150,000 clones, 80% occurring once. Whole-study results and caveats: Presence/absence analyses supposed approximately even sequencing depth among donors. Rarity marked most TCR sequences, yet some public TCRs occurred in many donors. Later analysis reportedly placed an Asian-associated ancestry cluster below the roughly 700-donor mean in N-insertions.

This clone came up a few times. Its antigen is not known. Between the trimmed V and J ends, which lost 4 bases and 5 bases, there was a span of 8 bases. CDR1 and CDR2 from the germline V gene are GTSNPN and SVGIG (reference sequence). The CDR3 covers 12 residues. The specimen sequenced was PBMCs. The chain links TRBV30 to TRBJ1-4; D gene uncertain. The origin of this receptor is a man aged 25 to 45 in good health and CMV-seropositive. CDR3 DNA sequence: TGTGCCTGGACTGACTGGAATGAAAAACTGTTTTTT. It specifies CAWTDWNEKLFF.